A selection of T cell receptor beta chains follows, all from one sample in a study of T cell responses to AZD1222 COVID-19 vaccine. Only in-frame clones appear in the TCRdb table, and some are missing; sequencing was by immunoSEQ multiplex PCR. The sample consists of 90,000 to 150,000 clones, approximately 85% of them appearing once. This specimen consisted of peripheral blood, obtained on day 0 of AZD1222 vaccination. The receptors were gathered from an adult in good health. Each CDR3 is given with its conserved first and last residue. The D gene is left open where the match is weak. Clone size is shown for a subset of rows, as once, few, many or a class of expanded clone.

D,J,V,size,length,CDR3,DNA
-,TRBJ1-2,TRBV6-5,-,13,CASSAEGPYGYTF,TGTGCCAGCTCCGCGGAGGGACCCTATGGCTACACCTTC
-,TRBJ1-5,TRBV10-2,few,16,CASSESPGNSNQPQHF,TGCGCCAGCAGTGAGTCGCCCGGTAATAGCAATCAGCCCCAGCATTTT
TRBD1,TRBJ2-5,TRBV15,few,15,CATSSGQGDQETQYF,TGTGCCACCAGCTCGGGACAGGGTGATCAAGAGACCCAGTACTTC
-,TRBJ1-1,TRBV6-6,-,13,CASSGIRNTEAFF,TGTGCCAGCAGTGGGATCCGGAACACTGAAGCTTTCTTT
-,TRBJ1-2,TRBV7-2,few,14,CASSRNQGRSGYTF,TGTGCCAGCAGCCGGAACCAGGGAAGAAGTGGCTACACCTTC
TRBD1,TRBJ2-3,TRBV6-5,-,15,CASSIRTGGGDTQYF,TGTGCCAGCAGTATCCGGACAGGGGGCGGGGATACGCAGTATTTT
TRBD1,TRBJ1-4,TRBV7-8,-,15,CASSSGQGASEKLFF,TGTGCCAGCAGTTCAGGACAGGGGGCATCGGAAAAACTGTTTTTT
-,TRBJ1-1,TRBV11-3,-,14,CASSPGPKKAEAFF,TGTGCCAGCAGTCCGGGGCCTAAGAAGGCTGAAGCTTTCTTT
-,TRBJ2-7,TRBV7-6,-,15,CASSPQGRGLIKQYF,TGTGCCAGCAGCCCCCAAGGGAGGGGGTTGATCAAGCAGTACTTC
TRBD1,TRBJ1-2,TRBV3-1/TRBV3-2,-,13,CASSLQGNYGYTF,TGTGCCAGCAGCCTACAGGGGAACTATGGCTACACCTTC
-,TRBJ2-2,TRBV6-2/TRBV6-3,-,16,CASSYFRSFTPGELFF,TGTGCCAGCAGTTACTTCCGCAGTTTTACCCCCGGGGAGCTGTTTTTT
-,TRBJ1-3,TRBV6-5,-,13,CASSYSSGNTIYF,TGTGCCAGCAGTTACTCGTCTGGAAACACCATATATTTT
-,TRBJ1-6,TRBV25-1,-,17,CASSEYRGGWGNSPLHF,TGTGCCAGCAGTGAATATCGGGGGGGCTGGGGTAATTCACCCCTCCACTTT
TRBD2,TRBJ2-7,TRBV7-8,-,18,CASSLAFRTSGSSYEQYF,TGTGCCAGCAGCTTAGCTTTTCGGACTAGCGGAAGCTCCTACGAGCAGTACTTC
-,TRBJ1-4,TRBV11-1,-,14,CASSLRQSNEKLFF,TGTGCCAGCAGCTTAAGACAGAGTAATGAAAAACTGTTTTTT
-,TRBJ1-1,TRBV21-1,-,11,CASSGPGGAFF,TGTGCCAGCAGTGGTCCGGGAGGAGCTTTCTTT
-,TRBJ2-7,TRBV12-3/TRBV12-4,-,13,CASSFGSGDEQYF,TGTGCCAGCAGTTTCGGGTCAGGGGACGAGCAGTACTTC
-,TRBJ2-2,TRBV2,once,14,CASRDLGVPGELFF,TGTGCCAGCAGGGACCTTGGGGTACCCGGGGAGCTGTTTTTT
-,TRBJ2-6,TRBV7-2,-,16,CASSPTTGAGANVLTF,TGTGCCAGCAGCCCGACGACAGGAGCTGGGGCCAACGTCCTGACTTTC
-,TRBJ2-7,TRBV11-2,few,14,CASSLVGWPYEQYF,TGTGCCAGCAGCTTAGTAGGGTGGCCCTACGAGCAGTACTTC
-,TRBJ1-2,TRBV28,-,16,CASSLVQRRTFYGYTF,TGTGCCAGCAGTTTGGTCCAGCGACGGACCTTCTATGGCTACACCTTC
TRBD1,TRBJ1-3,TRBV29-1,-,13,CSVGGQGGNTIYF,TGCAGCGTCGGGGGACAGGGCGGAAACACCATATATTTT
TRBD2,TRBJ2-1,TRBV15,-,15,CATSRKSSGYNEQFF,TGTGCCACCAGCAGGAAGTCTAGCGGGTACAATGAGCAGTTCTTC
-,TRBJ1-5,TRBV18,-,13,CASSPSQDQPQHF,TGTGCCAGCTCACCCTCACAGGATCAGCCCCAGCATTTT
TRBD1,TRBJ1-1,TRBV4-2,few,15,CASSQSRDRSPEAFF,TGTGCCAGCAGCCAATCCCGGGACAGATCCCCTGAAGCTTTCTTT
-,TRBJ1-3,TRBV7-2,-,14,CASSLTQSGNTIYF,TGTGCCAGCAGCTTAACGCAGTCTGGAAACACCATATATTTT
TRBD2,TRBJ2-2,TRBV6-5,-,12,CASPGGPGELFF,TGTGCCAGCCCGGGAGGGCCCGGGGAGCTGTTTTTT
-,TRBJ1-4,TRBV19,once,16,CASSTQHGLTNEKLFF,TGTGCCAGTAGTACGCAGCACGGTCTGACTAATGAAAAACTGTTTTTT
TRBD1,TRBJ1-5,TRBV2,-,14,CASSADRGNQPQHF,TGTGCCAGCAGCGCTGACAGGGGCAATCAGCCCCAGCATTTT
-,TRBJ1-6,TRBV6-5,-,14,CASSYSYRVSPLHF,TGTGCCAGCAGTTACTCATACAGGGTTTCACCCCTCCACTTT
-,TRBJ2-3,TRBV2,once,15,CASMDPRRWTDTQYF,TGTGCCAGCATGGACCCGCGTCGGTGGACAGATACGCAGTATTTT
-,TRBJ2-5,TRBV9,-,16,CASSVGGTAAQETQYF,TGTGCCAGCAGCGTAGGGGGGACCGCCGCGCAAGAGACCCAGTACTTC
TRBD1,TRBJ2-7,TRBV4-1,-,15,CASSRPTGFPYEQYF,TGCGCCAGCAGCCGCCCGACAGGGTTCCCCTACGAGCAGTACTTC
-,TRBJ1-2,TRBV19,-,16,CASSPDSRLLFYGYTF,TGTGCCAGTAGCCCCGACAGCCGCCTCTTATTCTATGGCTACACCTTC
TRBD1,TRBJ1-3,TRBV7-6,-,18,CASSLVTGTTASGNTIYF,TGTGCCAGCAGCTTAGTGACAGGGACGACCGCCTCTGGAAACACCATATATTTT
TRBD1,TRBJ2-7,TRBV29-1,-,13,CSAATGLYYEQYF,TGCAGCGCTGCGACAGGGCTCTACTACGAGCAGTACTTC
TRBD2,TRBJ2-3,TRBV7-2,-,16,CASSLVGGGGTDTQYF,TGTGCCAGCAGCTTAGTAGGTGGGGGGGGCACAGATACGCAGTATTTT
TRBD1,TRBJ2-7,TRBV27,-,18,CASSLQKGTRGLPYEQYF,TGTGCCAGCAGTTTACAAAAGGGAACCAGGGGGCTGCCCTACGAGCAGTACTTC
-,TRBJ1-5,TRBV9,-,15,CASSVAGAGNQPQHF,TGTGCCAGCAGCGTAGCTGGTGCGGGAAATCAGCCCCAGCATTTT
-,TRBJ1-3,TRBV3-1/TRBV3-2,-,16,CASSIRGGISGNTIYF,TGTGCCAGCAGCATTCGAGGTGGGATATCTGGAAACACCATATATTTT
TRBD1,TRBJ1-1,TRBV9,-,17,CASSVSLGTGDNTEAFF,TGTGCCAGCAGCGTGAGTCTGGGGACAGGAGACAACACTGAAGCTTTCTTT
-,TRBJ2-5,TRBV12-3/TRBV12-4,-,12,CASRLRRETQYF,TGTGCCAGCAGGTTACGGAGAGAGACCCAGTACTTC
-,TRBJ2-7,TRBV3-1/TRBV3-2,-,13,CASSQAEGYEQYF,TGTGCCAGCAGCCAAGCCGAAGGCTACGAGCAGTACTTC
-,TRBJ2-1,TRBV19,-,15,CASSIGRGRGNEQFF,TGTGCCAGTAGTATAGGGCGGGGTCGCGGGAATGAGCAGTTCTTC
-,TRBJ2-2,TRBV29-1,-,14,CSVLQGLRTGELFF,TGCAGCGTTTTACAGGGTTTAAGGACCGGGGAGCTGTTTTTT
-,TRBJ2-7,TRBV4-3,-,17,CASSQVGPGAGNYEQYF,TGCGCCAGCAGCCAAGTGGGGCCGGGGGCGGGAAATTACGAGCAGTACTTC
-,TRBJ1-2,TRBV10-3,-,16,CAISETTVPRTYGYTF,TGTGCCATCAGTGAGACCACGGTTCCCCGGACCTATGGCTACACCTTC
-,TRBJ1-4,TRBV2,-,14,CASSAFLENEKLFF,TGTGCCAGCAGTGCTTTTTTAGAGAATGAAAAACTGTTTTTT
TRBD1,TRBJ2-1,TRBV6-6,-,15,CASTKGGQSYNEQFF,TGTGCCAGCACCAAAGGGGGCCAATCCTACAATGAGCAGTTCTTC
TRBD2,TRBJ2-5,TRBV5-4,-,18,CASSPGLAGAYTQETQYF,TGTGCCAGCAGCCCCGGACTAGCGGGGGCCTATACCCAAGAGACCCAGTACTTC
TRBD2,TRBJ2-7,TRBV6-2/TRBV6-3,-,14,CASSFPGLPYEQYF,TGTGCCAGCAGTTTTCCGGGACTACCCTACGAGCAGTACTTC
TRBD1,TRBJ1-2,TRBV19,-,15,CASSMSAGGDYGYTF,TGTGCCAGTAGTATGTCGGCAGGGGGCGACTATGGCTACACCTTC
-,TRBJ1-2,TRBV2,-,14,CASSNTDGGDGYTF,TGTGCCAGCAGCAACACAGATGGGGGCGATGGCTACACCTTC
-,TRBJ2-7,TRBV4-2,-,17,CASSQELLDRRAYEQYF,TGTGCCAGCAGCCAAGAGCTCCTAGACAGGCGGGCCTACGAGCAGTACTTC
-,TRBJ1-1,TRBV29-1,-,14,CSVRVYRDYTEAFF,TGCAGCGTCCGCGTATACAGGGACTACACTGAAGCTTTCTTT